A single sample is the source of the 6 T cell receptor beta chains below, sequenced in a study of blood T cell repertoires in COVID-19. Libraries were prepared by immunoSEQ multiplex PCR; TCRdb keeps only in-frame clonotypes and omits some of them. The table has tens of thousands of clones, 65% to 85% seen once; the top ten hold about 3%. What was sequenced was peripheral blood. Receptors originate from a man between 70 and 80 years old with COVID-19, enrolled during active disease.

This clone is a singleton in its sample. The CDR3 DNA reads TGTGCCAGCTCACCACCAGGGGCAGGCACTGAAGCTTTCTTT. It codes for CASSPPGAGTEAFF. The chain joins TRBV18 to TRBJ1-1; D perhaps matches TRBD1 (5 bases). The V end was cut by 0 bases, the J end by 4 bases, with 9 bases between. The germline V gene encodes CDR1 KGHSH and CDR2 LQKENI. The CDR3 has 14 residues. Drawing the rest from reference TRBV18 and TRBJ1-1, the complete variable domain is NAGVMQNPRHLVRRRGQEARLRCSPMKGHSHVYWYRQLPEEGLKFMVYLQKENIIDESGMPKERFSAEFPKEGPSILRIQQVVRGDSAAYFCASSPPGAGTEAFFGQGTRLTVV.

This chain uses TRBV13 with TRBJ2-4; 10 bases fit TRBD1. The CDR3 extends over 12 amino acids. V dropped 4 bases and J dropped 16; count of bases not matched to a gene: 7. The germline V gene encodes CDR1 PRHDT and CDR2 FYEKMQ (reference sequence). In DNA, the CDR3 is TGTGCCAGCAGCTACGGACAGGGGGTGTTCTACTTC. It encodes CASSYGQGVFYF.

This clone was seen just once. V is TRBV11-3 and J is TRBJ2-7; TRBD1 matches at 10 bases. Germline CDR1 SGHNT, CDR2 YENEEA. This CDR3 is 15 amino acids long. J gave up 0 bases and V 5 bases, and 4 bases lay outside the gene matches. This CDR3 is CASSLGQGHSYEQYF. CDR3 in DNA: TGTGCCAGCAGCCTGGGACAGGGGCACTCCTACGAGCAGTACTTC.

The rearrangement uses TRBV6-5 and TRBJ1-2, with a tentative D call TRBD1 (6 bases). Germline V gene data show CDR1 as MNHEY and CDR2 as SVGAGI. CDR3 length: 12 amino acids. V was pared by 6 bases and J by 3 bases, with 8 bases between. The CDR3 spells CASSGQYYGYTF. The CDR3 nucleotides are TGTGCCAGCAGCGGACAGTACTATGGCTACACCTTC.

The chain has TRBV15 and TRBJ1-5; D gene ambiguous. Germline CDR1 reads LNHNV; CDR2 reads YYDKDF (reference sequence). Trimming left V 0 bases short and J 0 bases short, with 6 bases between. This CDR3 is built from 15 residues. The CDR3 region is CATSREYISNQPQHF. The DNA for the CDR3 is TGTGCCACCAGCAGAGAATACATTAGCAATCAGCCCCAGCATTTT.

This chain links TRBV2 with TRBJ1-5, with 7 positions matching TRBD1. The CDR3 consists of 15 residues. Germline V gives CDR1 SNHLY, CDR2 FYNNEI. V was pared by 6 bases and J by 0 bases, with 5 bases of the junction left unmatched. The CDR3 nucleotides read TGTGCCAGCAGGGGGACAGTAAATAGCAATCAGCCCCAGCATTTT. It yields the protein CASRGTVNSNQPQHF.